One and the same sample provided the 30 T cell receptor beta chains below, sequenced in a study of control samples from healthy donors and cancer patients. Sequenced by immunoSEQ multiplex PCR; TCRdb stores in-frame clones only, minus some. The sample contains 65,000 to 75,000 clones, about 90% of which appear only once. Source material: blood. These receptor sequences come from a woman aged 50 to 60 in good health.

The chain is built from TRBV2 and TRBJ1-3; 9 bases fit TRBD1. V trimming: 6 bases; J trimming: 4 bases; junction bases outside the gene matches: 7. Looked up from germline, CDR1 is SNHLY and CDR2 is FYNNEI. The CDR3 totals 15 residues. For the CDR3, the DNA is TGTGCCAGCAGCCGAACAGGGGGCGAGGGAAACACCATATATTTT. Protein sequence: CASSRTGGEGNTIYF.

The V and J genes are TRBV28 and TRBJ1-5; the D is unclear. This CDR3 is 11 amino acids long. The V gene's germline CDR1 is MDHEN and CDR2 SYDVKM. V was trimmed by 4 bases and J by 5 bases, leaving 3 bases between them. The CDR3 nucleotides read TGTGCCAGCAGTTCAGATCAGCCCCAGCATTTT. Translation gives CASSSDQPQHF.

The chain uses TRBV7-3 and TRBJ1-2; 9 nucleotides align to TRBD1. The CDR3 spans 17 residues. The germline V gene encodes CDR1 SGHTA and CDR2 FQGTGA. V shed 5 bases and J 0 bases; nucleotides not matched to a gene: 10. The CDR3 region is CASSERDRASTNYGYTF. As DNA, the CDR3 is TGTGCCAGCAGCGAACGGGACAGGGCCTCAACTAACTATGGCTACACCTTC.

The chain has TRBV11-1 and TRBJ2-7, with 12 positions matching TRBD2. Per germline, CDR1 SGHAT and CDR2 FQDESV (reference sequence). The CDR3 totals 15 residues. With 5 bases clipped from V and 2 bases from J, the junction kept 4 bases outside the gene matches. Written as DNA, the CDR3 is TGTGCCAGCAGCCTGACTAGCGGGAGTACCTACGAGCAGTACTTC. Translating gives CASSLTSGSTYEQYF.

The chain couples TRBV18 to TRBJ1-1; D not certain. Trimming removed 6 bases at V and 4 bases at J, with 15 bases between. The CDR3 spans 14 residues. Looked up from germline, CDR1 is KGHSH and CDR2 is LQKENI. CDR3 region: CASSPGPSGTEAFF. In DNA, the CDR3 is TGTGCCAGCTCCCCCGGACCTTCGGGCACTGAAGCTTTCTTT.

This chain uses TRBV28 with TRBJ2-1, with TRBD2 identical over 13 bases. Germline V gene data show CDR1 as MDHEN and CDR2 as SYDVKM. The CDR3 sequence is 15 residues long. V shed 6 bases and J 8 bases; nucleotides not matched to a gene: 7. CDR3 region: CASRDGLAGVHEQFF. In DNA, the CDR3 is TGTGCCAGCAGGGACGGACTAGCGGGAGTCCATGAGCAGTTCTTC.

The chain combines TRBV7-9 with TRBJ2-2, with a tentative D call TRBD2 (6 bases). CDR3 length: 16 amino acids. Trimming removed 1 base from V and 4 bases from J, with 13 bases in between. Germline CDR1 and CDR2: SEHNR and FQNEAQ (reference sequence). CDR3 DNA sequence: TGTGCCAGCAGCTTAGACCCCCGGGGGAGCACCGGGGAGCTGTTTTTT. This translates into CASSLDPRGSTGELFF.

J is TRBJ1-5 and V is TRBV3-1 (or the pseudogene TRBV3-2), with D possibly TRBD1 on 6 matching bases. The CDR3 length is 15 residues. CDR1 and CDR2 (germline): LGHDT, YNNKEL (reference sequence). Deletions cut 0 bases from V and 6 bases from J, with 12 bases between. The CDR3 nucleotides are TGTGCCAGCAGCCAAGACCGGGGGCTGGGTCAGCCCCAGCATTTT. Its protein product is CASSQDRGLGQPQHF.

This chain links TRBV24-1 with TRBJ2-2; 8 bases agree with TRBD1. V shed 3 bases, J shed 8 bases, and the junction held 7 bases outside the gene matches. CDR1 and CDR2 (germline): KGHDR, SFDVKD. The CDR3 consists of 15 residues. CDR3 sequence: CATSDPPGGEGELFF. The CDR3 DNA is TGTGCCACCAGTGATCCTCCAGGGGGCGAGGGGGAGCTGTTTTTT.

CDR3 nucleotides: TGTGCCTGGAGTGGGGCAGGGGGCGGACAGCCCCAGCATTTT. Translation gives CAWSGAGGGQPQHF. The gene calls are TRBV30 and TRBJ1-5; 8 positions match TRBD1. This CDR3 is 14 amino acids long. V lost 1 base to trimming and J lost 7 bases; unmatched junction nucleotides: 6. Germline V lookup: CDR1 GTSNPN, CDR2 SVGIG (reference sequence).

In its sample, this clone was seen once. The CDR3 DNA reads as TGTGCCTGGATAAAAGATGGGAATGAGCAGTTCTTC. Translated, it gives CAWIKDGNEQFF. The chain is built from TRBV30 and TRBJ2-1; D is unresolved. The V end lost 4 bases, the J end lost 7 bases, and 11 bases lay between the germline ends. Germline loops: CDR1 GTSNPN, CDR2 SVGIG (reference sequence). The CDR3 totals 12 residues.

The chain links TRBV30 to TRBJ2-3, with 8 positions matching TRBD1. This CDR3 is 14 amino acids long. Germline loops: CDR1 GTSNPN, CDR2 SVGIG (reference sequence). The V and J ends lost 5 bases and 1 base, in that order; junction bases with no gene match: 5. Here the CDR3 reads CAWARGLGTDTQYF. The CDR3 nucleotides read TGTGCCTGGGCCAGGGGGCTGGGCACAGATACGCAGTATTTT.

V usage is TRBV6-6 and J usage is TRBJ1-5, with D perhaps TRBD1 (5 bases). This CDR3 contains 13 residues. V was pared by 5 bases and J by 6 bases, with 11 bases between. Germline V gene sequence: CDR1 MNHNY, CDR2 SVGAGI (reference sequence). CDR3 sequence: CASSTAGGQPQHF. DNA of the CDR3: TGTGCCAGCAGTACCGCGGGGGGTCAGCCCCAGCATTTT.

The chain carries TRBV6-1 and TRBJ1-5; D is ambiguous. The V and J ends lost 2 bases and 0 bases respectively, with 8 bases between them. The CDR3 is 15 amino acids. Germline CDR1 and CDR2: MNHNS and SASEGT. The chain's CDR3 is CASSERQTSNQPQHF. The CDR3 bases are TGTGCCAGCAGTGAACGGCAGACTAGCAATCAGCCCCAGCATTTT.

This clone was observed a single time. The chain combines TRBV28 with TRBJ2-2, with D possibly being TRBD1 (7 bases). V lost 3 bases and J lost 7, with 15 bases in between. CDR3 length equals 15 residues. Germline V gene data show CDR1 as MDHEN and CDR2 as SYDVKM. The CDR3 spells CASSFRQGGIGELFF. The CDR3 bases are TGTGCCAGCAGTTTCCGCCAGGGGGGTATCGGGGAGCTGTTTTTT.

V gene TRBV30 combines with J gene TRBJ2-2; D might be TRBD1 (6 bases). V was clipped by 5 bases and J by 3 bases, with 16 bases between them. The V gene's germline CDR1 is GTSNPN and CDR2 SVGIG (reference sequence). The CDR3 extends over 15 amino acids. In DNA form, the CDR3 reads TGTGCCTGGGGAAGACAGGTAGACTACACCGGGGAGCTGTTTTTT. Its translation is CAWGRQVDYTGELFF.

V usage is TRBV6-1 and J usage is TRBJ1-5; D gene unclear. The V end lost 2 bases, the J end lost 6 bases, and 17 bases lay between the germline ends. Germline lookup yields CDR1 MNHNS and CDR2 SASEGT. CDR3 length equals 16 residues. The CDR3 spells CASSETIFVDRQPQHF. CDR3 coding DNA: TGTGCCAGCAGTGAAACTATCTTCGTAGACCGTCAGCCCCAGCATTTT.

The chain combines TRBV6-5 with TRBJ1-1; the D gene is possibly TRBD1 (5 bases). With 8 bases removed from V and 6 bases from J, the gap between germline ends came to 19 bases. Per the germline V gene, CDR1 is MNHEY and CDR2 is SVGAGI. The CDR3 loop spans 14 amino acids. The CDR3 coding sequence is TGTGCCAGCCTTAGGGGATTTCTAGGGTCTGAAGCTTTCTTT. This translates into CASLRGFLGSEAFF.

The chain links TRBV29-1 to TRBJ2-1; D ambiguous. Germline lookup yields CDR1 SQVTM and CDR2 ANQGSEA. The CDR3 has 10 residues. Trimming shortened V by 7 bases and J by 5 bases, and 6 bases separated the two germline ends. In DNA, the CDR3 is TGCAGCGGCAACAACAATGAGCAGTTCTTC. It translates to CSGNNNEQFF.

In DNA form, the CDR3 reads TGTGCCAGTAGTACCACAGGGCAGGCCTACGAGCAGTACTTC. Protein sequence: CASSTTGQAYEQYF. The chain is built from TRBV19 and TRBJ2-7, with D maybe TRBD1 (6 bases). Trimming removed 4 bases at V and 2 bases at J, with 12 bases between. The CDR3 contains 14 residues. The germline V gene encodes CDR1 LNHDA and CDR2 SQIVND (reference sequence).

CDR3 nucleotides: TGTGCCAGCAGTCCTCGGGACACTGAAGCTTTCTTT. Its protein is CASSPRDTEAFF. The V and J genes are TRBV19 and TRBJ1-1, with D unresolved. Germline V gives CDR1 LNHDA, CDR2 SQIVND (reference sequence). Deletions cut 9 bases from V and 3 bases from J, with 11 bases between. The CDR3 totals 12 residues.

This chain connects TRBV18 to TRBJ2-5; D remains unclear. V lost 2 bases to trimming and J lost 3 bases, with 10 bases between them. The CDR3 length is 14 residues. From germline, CDR1 is KGHSH and CDR2 LQKENI. In nucleotides, the CDR3 is TGTGCCAGCTCACCAGGCGTGGGCAAAGAGACCCAGTACTTC. As protein: CASSPGVGKETQYF.

The chain links TRBV15 to TRBJ1-5; tentative D call: TRBD1 (5 bases). Trimming took 8 bases from V and 0 from J, leaving 8 bases between them. Per germline, CDR1 LNHNV and CDR2 YYDKDF (reference sequence). The CDR3 spans 13 residues. CDR3 residues: CATGTLSNQPQHF. CDR3 DNA: TGTGCCACCGGGACCCTTAGCAATCAGCCCCAGCATTTT.

The chain couples TRBV30 to TRBJ1-2, with D possibly being TRBD1 (5 bases). CDR3 length: 13 amino acids. The V gene lost 6 bases and the J gene lost 9 bases, with 20 bases spanning the gap. Germline CDR1 reads GTSNPN; CDR2 reads SVGIG (reference sequence). The CDR3 bases are TGTGCCTGCCCAGGGATAGGGGAATTCAGCTACACCTTC. Translating gives CACPGIGEFSYTF.

The genes are TRBV7-3 and TRBJ2-4; TRBD2 aligns across 7 bases. This CDR3 spans 15 amino acids. The junction had 4 bases not matched to a gene; V was cut back by 2 bases and J by 3 bases. Germline CDR1 is SGHTA and CDR2 is FQGTGA. The CDR3 here is CASSLGGSNKNIQYF. Here the CDR3 DNA reads TGTGCCAGCAGCTTAGGCGGGAGTAACAAAAACATTCAGTACTTC.

The rearrangement uses TRBV4-1 and TRBJ2-7; the D gene is possibly TRBD2 (5 bases). Germline V gene sequence: CDR1 MGHRA, CDR2 YSYEKL. The CDR3 runs to 12 residues. Between the trimmed V and J ends, which lost 5 bases and 7 bases, there was a span of 12 bases. CDR3 nucleotides: TGCGCCAGCAGCAACCAACGGGGAGAGCAGTACTTC. It translates to CASSNQRGEQYF.

V gene TRBV30 combines with J gene TRBJ1-6; 7 nucleotides align to TRBD1. The trim removed 1 base at V and 8 bases at J, leaving 2 bases unmatched. CDR3 size: 13 residues. CDR1 is GTSNPN, CDR2 SVGIG, per germline (reference sequence). CDR3 amino acids: CAWSDDRDSPLHF. CDR3 coding DNA: TGTGCCTGGAGTGATGACAGGGATTCACCCCTCCACTTT.

CDR3 sequence reads: CASSKGGDRGETQYF. The CDR3 coding sequence is TGTGCCAGCAGCAAGGGGGGGGACAGGGGAGAGACCCAGTACTTC. The chain combines TRBV21-1 with TRBJ2-5; the DNA was not compared with TRBD1, the D call given in the table. TRBV21-1 is assigned pseudogene status. This CDR3 comprises 15 residues.

This clone was picked up a small number of times. V is TRBV30 and J is TRBJ1-5; 9 bases are a match to TRBD1. In germline, CDR1 is GTSNPN, CDR2 SVGIG (reference sequence). This CDR3 region has 15 residues. Trimming at V came to 3 bases and at J to 9 bases, leaving 12 bases not matched to a gene. CDR3 nucleotide sequence: TGTGCCTGGAGGCAACCCGGACAGGGGTCGGGGCCCCAGCATTTT. This gives the protein CAWRQPGQGSGPQHF.

Here the CDR3 reads CASSPSTAYGYTF. CDR3 sequence (DNA): TGTGCCAGCAGCCCGTCGACAGCCTATGGCTACACCTTC. The chain recombines TRBV11-2 with TRBJ1-2; perhaps TRBD1 as D (5 bases). Trimming removed 5 bases at V and 4 bases at J, with 11 bases between. The CDR3 length is 13 residues. Per the germline V gene, CDR1 is SGHAT and CDR2 is FQNNGV.